The rows below give T cell receptor beta chains drawn from one sample of a study of blood T cells in healthy people across ages. TCRdb analysed the 5' RACE reads with MiXCR anew, one entry per CDR3 protein. The sample consists of about 800,000 distinct CDR3 sequences, 58% of them appearing once. Specimen: blood. These receptors all stem from a man aged 25 to 45 in good health. Both conserved end residues are trimmed from each CDR3. Not every row has a clone size; where given, it reads once, few, many or a size class.

clone_size: NA
v_call: TRBV7-2
j_call: NA
cdr3_aa: ASSLGLAGRSSYEQY

clone_size: NA
v_call: TRBV28
j_call: TRBJ1-1
cdr3_aa: ASGPGTEAF

clone_size: NA
v_call: TRBV20-1
j_call: NA
cdr3_aa: SALNGAGGDAETQY

clone_size: NA
v_call: TRBV7-2
j_call: TRBJ1-6
cdr3_aa: ASSPSTASYNSPLH

clone_size: NA
v_call: TRBV4-3
j_call: TRBJ2-2
cdr3_aa: ASRKASLAGELF

clone_size: NA
v_call: TRBV28
j_call: TRBJ2-5
cdr3_aa: ASSSQLTGILQETQY

clone_size: NA
v_call: TRBV28
j_call: TRBJ2-5
cdr3_aa: ASSFTYNREGRETQY

clone_size: NA
v_call: TRBV18
j_call: TRBJ1-6
cdr3_aa: ASSDVTGYDSPLH

clone_size: NA
v_call: TRBV7-2
j_call: TRBJ2-1
cdr3_aa: ASILGGGAVYGEQF

clone_size: NA
v_call: TRBV4-1
j_call: TRBJ2-7
cdr3_aa: ASSPTVYKYEQY

clone_size: few
v_call: TRBV4-3
j_call: TRBJ2-7
cdr3_aa: ASSQAQGAPYEQY

clone_size: few
v_call: TRBV7-2
j_call: TRBJ1-1
cdr3_aa: ASSSRGNEAF

clone_size: once
v_call: TRBV18
j_call: TRBJ2-1
cdr3_aa: ASSPTSGGLYNEQF

clone_size: few
v_call: TRBV6-4
j_call: TRBJ1-6
cdr3_aa: ASGTVGSSPLH

clone_size: NA
v_call: TRBV29-1
j_call: TRBJ2-1
cdr3_aa: SVARGQGENEQF

clone_size: few
v_call: TRBV20-1
j_call: TRBJ2-1
cdr3_aa: SARETQRNEQF

clone_size: few
v_call: TRBV24-1
j_call: TRBJ2-7
cdr3_aa: ATSVSNRPYEQY

clone_size: NA
v_call: TRBV9
j_call: TRBJ2-1
cdr3_aa: ASSVGLADFNEQF

clone_size: NA
v_call: TRBV27
j_call: TRBJ2-4
cdr3_aa: ASPAGRSAKQY

clone_size: NA
v_call: TRBV12-3/TRBV12-4
j_call: TRBJ2-3
cdr3_aa: ASSRTTGMGRADTQY

clone_size: NA
v_call: TRBV29-1
j_call: TRBJ2-1
cdr3_aa: TTRGFSYNEQF

clone_size: NA
v_call: TRBV30
j_call: TRBJ2-7
cdr3_aa: ACQPGSYEQY

clone_size: NA
v_call: TRBV12-3/TRBV12-4
j_call: TRBJ1-2
cdr3_aa: ASSLNGVDGYT

clone_size: NA
v_call: TRBV27
j_call: NA
cdr3_aa: ASSSGTEYEQY

clone_size: NA
v_call: TRBV7-2
j_call: TRBJ2-3
cdr3_aa: ASNVRGLSTDTQY

clone_size: NA
v_call: TRBV10-3
j_call: TRBJ2-3
cdr3_aa: AIRASATDTQY

clone_size: NA
v_call: TRBV7-3
j_call: TRBJ2-7
cdr3_aa: ASSSRGLDFDEQY

clone_size: NA
v_call: TRBV7-9
j_call: TRBJ1-2
cdr3_aa: ASSLVTGDGYT

clone_size: NA
v_call: TRBV29-1
j_call: TRBJ2-3
cdr3_aa: SVRESTDTQY

clone_size: NA
v_call: TRBV20-1
j_call: TRBJ1-1
cdr3_aa: SARSREWDTEAF

clone_size: once
v_call: TRBV7-9
j_call: TRBJ2-7
cdr3_aa: ASGRLAGQGSYEQY

clone_size: NA
v_call: TRBV5-1
j_call: TRBJ1-1
cdr3_aa: ASSFGGLLAAEAF

clone_size: NA
v_call: TRBV28
j_call: NA
cdr3_aa: ASSQGTGGWYEQY

clone_size: few
v_call: TRBV7-9
j_call: TRBJ1-2
cdr3_aa: ASSFDRGLRGYT

clone_size: NA
v_call: TRBV7-8
j_call: TRBJ2-1
cdr3_aa: ASSKGGNLPYNEQF

clone_size: NA
v_call: TRBV20-1
j_call: TRBJ2-7
cdr3_aa: SARDGLAKRTYEQY

clone_size: NA
v_call: TRBV14
j_call: TRBJ2-7
cdr3_aa: ASSPRGQGRAYEQY